This T cell receptor beta chain was identified during a study of radiotherapy plus CTLA-4 blockade in lung cancer. Background on the study: Among all patients, 18% showed objective responses, while more than 25% had disease control.

TCRdb's table, derived via immunoSEQ multiplex PCR, lists solely in-frame clones and lacks some. This table holds 70,000 to 95,000 clones, more than 75% found once. Study findings and constraints: Blood-borne expansion of tumor-derived TCR clones followed radiotherapy plus ipilimumab. The authors reported that early blood T cell clone dynamics, with interferon-beta, best predicted response.

Details on this clone: What it binds is not known.

It was focal radiation plus CTLA-4 blockade with ipilimumab that patients with chemo-refractory metastatic non-small-cell lung cancer received. The V gene's germline CDR1 is MNHNY and CDR2 SVGAGI (reference sequence). V lost 4 bases to trimming and J lost 14 bases, with 20 bases between them. The CDR3 sequence is 14 residues long. This sequence joins TRBV6-6 and TRBJ2-2; TRBD2 might be the D (5 bases). The sample in question was peripheral blood, obtained from a patient treated with radiotherapy plus ipilimumab. The clonotype was recovered from a human donor with non-small cell lung cancer that progressed on radiotherapy plus ipilimumab. Written as DNA, the CDR3 is TGTGCCAGCAGTTCCTCTCAGCCCACGAGGGTCCTGTTTTTT. Its protein product is CASSSSQPTRVLFF.